These 17 T cell receptor beta chains came from one sample sequenced in a study of OX40 agonist ivuxolimab in advanced cancers. Method: immunoSEQ multiplex PCR; TCRdb's copy keeps in-frame clones and lacks some. The table includes roughly 100,000 clones, 92% detected once. The source material was CD4+ or CD8+ T cells sorted from blood, sampled in a trial of the OX40 agonist ivuxolimab. These receptor sequences come from an adult with an advanced solid tumor such as melanoma, head and neck, liver or kidney cancer.

The count of this clone is one. The rearrangement links TRBV30 to TRBJ1-2, with D uncertain. The CDR3 sequence is 12 residues long. Trimming stripped 8 bases from V and 4 bases from J, with 14 bases between. Germline-derived CDR1 and CDR2 are GTSNPN and SVGIG (reference sequence). CDR3 loop: CALGGPIYGYTF. The CDR3, as DNA: TGTGCCCTTGGAGGACCGATCTATGGCTACACCTTC.

Here the CDR3 DNA reads TGTGCCTGGAGTGTCTACGGGGACTACGAGCAGTACTTC. This translates into CAWSVYGDYEQYF. This chain connects TRBV30 to TRBJ2-7; D is possibly TRBD2 (5 bases). The CDR3 runs to 13 residues. The V and J ends lost 0 bases and 3 bases respectively, with 9 bases between them. In germline, CDR1 is GTSNPN, CDR2 SVGIG (reference sequence).

To note about this clone: The sample carries other DNA sequences with the same CDR3. This sequence joins TRBV7-7 and TRBJ2-7; D call uncertain. This CDR3 is built from 13 residues. With 1 base removed from V and 4 bases from J, the gap between germline ends came to 8 bases. The germline V gene encodes CDR1 SSHAT and CDR2 FNYEAQ (reference sequence). The CDR3 DNA is TGTGCCAGCAGCTTAGGCCCTTCATACGAGCAGTACTTC. Its protein product is CASSLGPSYEQYF.

The chain couples TRBV6-5 to TRBJ1-1; 7 positions match TRBD1. This CDR3 has 13 residues. With 6 bases clipped from V and 5 bases from J, the junction kept 6 bases outside the gene matches. Germline assignment: CDR1 MNHEY and CDR2 SVGAGI. In DNA form, the CDR3 reads TGTGCCAGCAGCGAAGGGGGCTGGACTGAAGCTTTCTTT. The encoded protein is CASSEGGWTEAFF.

The chain couples TRBV6-5 to TRBJ2-7; 8 bases align to TRBD1. The germline CDR1 and CDR2 sequences are MNHEY and SVGAGI. Trimming removed 8 bases from V and 3 bases from J; junction bases left unmatched: 9. This CDR3 is 14 amino acids long. The CDR3 DNA reads as TGTGCCAGCGCCCCCGGGACAGGCCTCTACGAGCAGTACTTC. Translated: CASAPGTGLYEQYF.

The chain couples TRBV2 to TRBJ2-5; 10 bases align to TRBD2. V was clipped by 7 bases and J by 4 bases; unmatched bases: 9. The CDR3 has 15 amino acids. Germline assignment: CDR1 SNHLY and CDR2 FYNNEI. This chain's CDR3 is CASTPSGTSAETQYF. The DNA for the CDR3 is TGTGCCAGCACCCCCTCGGGGACTAGCGCAGAGACCCAGTACTTC.

V gene TRBV4-1 combines with J gene TRBJ2-1, with 8 bases lining up with TRBD2. Looked up from germline, CDR1 is MGHRA and CDR2 is YSYEKL. V shed 8 bases and J 0 bases; nucleotides not matched to a gene: 3. This CDR3 region has 14 residues. CDR3 sequence: CASSSGGSYNEQFF. The CDR3 nucleotides read TGCGCCAGCTCCAGCGGGGGCTCCTACAATGAGCAGTTCTTC.

The chain recombines TRBV7-9 with TRBJ1-1; possibly TRBD1 for D (5 bases). With 4 bases removed from V and 4 bases from J, the gap between germline ends came to 19 bases. CDR3 length: 16 amino acids. Germline values: CDR1 SEHNR, CDR2 FQNEAQ (reference sequence). CDR3 bases: TGTGCCAGCAGCTCGGGGACGGGGTCCGCGGGCACTGAAGCTTTCTTT. Its protein is CASSSGTGSAGTEAFF.

The J gene is TRBJ1-2, the V gene TRBV19; D is uncertain. V was clipped by 1 base and J by 0 bases, with 18 bases between them. From germline, CDR1 is LNHDA and CDR2 SQIVND (reference sequence). CDR3 size: 18 residues. CDR3 region: CASSIVGRLLAANYGYTF. CDR3 coding DNA: TGTGCCAGTAGTATAGTTGGCAGGCTACTCGCCGCTAACTATGGCTACACCTTC.

This chain connects TRBV5-6 to TRBJ2-7, with 8 bases that match TRBD2. The CDR3 runs to 13 residues. V gave up 2 bases and J gave up 4 bases; unmatched junction bases: 2. CDR1 SGHDT and CDR2 YYEEEE come from the germline V gene. CDR3 DNA: TGTGCCAGCAGCTTAGGCGGGGGGTACGAGCAGTACTTC. Translated, it gives CASSLGGGYEQYF. The full variable domain, in which reference TRBV5-6 and TRBJ2-7 provide the parts outside the CDR3, is DAGVTQSPTHLIKTRGQQVTLRCSPKSGHDTVSWYQQALGQGPQFIFQYYEEEERQRGNFPDRFSGHQFPNYSSELNVNALLLGDSALYLCASSLGGGYEQYFGPGTRLTVT.

The DNA for the CDR3 is TGTGCCAGCAGCTTAGCTTACGACAGGGGGCAGGAGACCCAGTACTTC. It specifies CASSLAYDRGQETQYF. The chain is built from TRBV7-9 and TRBJ2-5; 10 bases agree with TRBD1. Germline V gives CDR1 SEHNR, CDR2 FQNEAQ (reference sequence). This CDR3 has 16 amino acids. Trimming cost V 0 bases and J 5 bases; bases outside gene matches: 6.

This clone occurred a few times. J is TRBJ2-3 and V is TRBV29-1; the D is unclear. CDR1 SQVTM and CDR2 ANQGSEA come from the germline V gene. V was trimmed by 5 bases and J by 6 bases, leaving 15 bases between them. The CDR3 consists of 13 residues. The CDR3 loop is CSVYGDQSDTQYF. As DNA, the CDR3 is TGCAGCGTTTATGGGGATCAATCGGATACGCAGTATTTT.

The chain carries TRBV29-1 and TRBJ2-7; 14 nucleotides line up with TRBD2. J gave up 3 bases and V 0 bases, and 1 base lay outside the gene matches. Germline assignment: CDR1 SQVTM and CDR2 ANQGSEA. The CDR3 spans 15 residues. CDR3 sequence: CSVEEGLAGVYEQYF. The DNA for the CDR3 is TGCAGCGTTGAAGAGGGACTAGCGGGGGTCTACGAGCAGTACTTC.

The table lists this clone with a few counts. This chain joins TRBV9 and TRBJ2-7; tentatively, D is TRBD1 (7 bases). The CDR3 runs 15 residues. Deletions cut 3 bases from V and 0 bases from J, with 13 bases between. Germline V lookup: CDR1 SGDLS, CDR2 YYNGEE. CDR3 protein: CASSARDRSSYEQYF. The CDR3 region has the DNA TGTGCCAGCAGCGCGCGGGACAGAAGCTCCTACGAGCAGTACTTC.

This rearrangement joins TRBV14 to TRBJ2-3, with D perhaps matching TRBD2 (6 bases). V lost 4 bases and J lost 3, with 17 bases in between. CDR1 SGHDN and CDR2 FVKESK come from the germline V gene. This CDR3 has 16 residues. The CDR3 here is CASSPGLAGLTDTQYF. CDR3 DNA sequence: TGTGCCAGCAGCCCGGGCCTTGCGGGGTTAACAGATACGCAGTATTTT.

This chain connects TRBV6-5 to TRBJ2-3; TRBD1 agrees at 7 bases. V dropped 6 bases and J dropped 1; count of bases not matched to a gene: 7. The CDR3 has 15 amino acids. Germline loops: CDR1 MNHEY, CDR2 SVGAGI. The CDR3 bases are TGTGCCAGCAGGAATGACAGGGTCGGCACAGATACGCAGTATTTT. It encodes CASRNDRVGTDTQYF.

The CDR3 reads CASSLFPSGATYEQYF. CDR3 in DNA: TGTGCCAGCAGTTTATTCCCTAGCGGGGCTACCTACGAGCAGTACTTC. The V gene is TRBV27, the J gene TRBJ2-7, with 9 bases lining up with TRBD2. This CDR3 has 16 residues. Germline CDR1 is MNHEY and CDR2 is SMNVEV (reference sequence). V lost 1 base to trimming and J lost 2 bases; unmatched junction nucleotides: 6.